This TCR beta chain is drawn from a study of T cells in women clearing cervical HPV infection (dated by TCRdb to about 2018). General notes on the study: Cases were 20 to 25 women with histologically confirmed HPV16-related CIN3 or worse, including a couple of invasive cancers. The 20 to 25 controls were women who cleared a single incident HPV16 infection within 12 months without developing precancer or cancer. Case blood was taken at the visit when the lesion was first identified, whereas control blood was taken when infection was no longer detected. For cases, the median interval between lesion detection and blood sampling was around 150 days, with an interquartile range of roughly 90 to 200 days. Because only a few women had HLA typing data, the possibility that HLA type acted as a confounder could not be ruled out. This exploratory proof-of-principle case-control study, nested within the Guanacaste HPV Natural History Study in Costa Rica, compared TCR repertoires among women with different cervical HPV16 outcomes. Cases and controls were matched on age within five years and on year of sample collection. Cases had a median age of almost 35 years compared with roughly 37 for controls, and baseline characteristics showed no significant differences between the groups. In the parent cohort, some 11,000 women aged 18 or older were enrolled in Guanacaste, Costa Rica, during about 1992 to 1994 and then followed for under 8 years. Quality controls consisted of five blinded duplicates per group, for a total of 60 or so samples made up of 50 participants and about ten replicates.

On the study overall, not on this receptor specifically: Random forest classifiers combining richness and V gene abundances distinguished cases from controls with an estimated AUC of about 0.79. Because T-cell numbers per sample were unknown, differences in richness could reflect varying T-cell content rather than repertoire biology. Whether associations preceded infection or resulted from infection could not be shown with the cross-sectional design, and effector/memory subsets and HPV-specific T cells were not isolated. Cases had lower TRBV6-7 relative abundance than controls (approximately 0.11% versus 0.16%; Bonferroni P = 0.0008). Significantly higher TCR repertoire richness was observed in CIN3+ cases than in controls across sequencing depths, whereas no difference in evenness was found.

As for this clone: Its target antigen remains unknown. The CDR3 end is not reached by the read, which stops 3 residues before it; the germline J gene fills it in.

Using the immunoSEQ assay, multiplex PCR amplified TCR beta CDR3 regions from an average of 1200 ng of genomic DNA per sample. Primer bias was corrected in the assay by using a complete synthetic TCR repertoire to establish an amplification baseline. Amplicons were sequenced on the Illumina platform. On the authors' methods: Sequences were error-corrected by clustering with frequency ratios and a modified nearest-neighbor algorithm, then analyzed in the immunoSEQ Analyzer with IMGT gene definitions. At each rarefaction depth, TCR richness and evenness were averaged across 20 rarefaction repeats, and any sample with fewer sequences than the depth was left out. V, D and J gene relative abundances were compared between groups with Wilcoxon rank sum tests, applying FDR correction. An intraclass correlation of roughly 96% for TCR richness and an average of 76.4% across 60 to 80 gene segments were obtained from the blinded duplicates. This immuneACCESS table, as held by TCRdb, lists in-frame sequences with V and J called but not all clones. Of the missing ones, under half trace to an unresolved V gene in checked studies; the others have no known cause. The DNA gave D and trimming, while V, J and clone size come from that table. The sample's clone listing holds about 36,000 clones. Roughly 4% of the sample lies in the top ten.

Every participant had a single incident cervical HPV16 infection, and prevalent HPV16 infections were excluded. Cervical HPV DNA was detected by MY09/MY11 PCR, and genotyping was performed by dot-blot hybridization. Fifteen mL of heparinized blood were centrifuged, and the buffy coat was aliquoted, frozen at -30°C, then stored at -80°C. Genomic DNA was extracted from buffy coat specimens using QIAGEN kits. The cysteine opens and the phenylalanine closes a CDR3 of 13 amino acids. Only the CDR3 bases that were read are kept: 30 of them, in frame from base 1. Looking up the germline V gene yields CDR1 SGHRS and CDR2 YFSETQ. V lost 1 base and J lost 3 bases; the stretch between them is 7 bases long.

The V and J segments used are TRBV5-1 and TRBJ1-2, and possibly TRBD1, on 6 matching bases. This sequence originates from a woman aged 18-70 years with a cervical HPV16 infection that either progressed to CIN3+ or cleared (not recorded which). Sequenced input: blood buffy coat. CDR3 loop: CASSLSGDYGYTF. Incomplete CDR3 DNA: TGCGCCAGCAGCTTGTCAGGGGACTATGGC.